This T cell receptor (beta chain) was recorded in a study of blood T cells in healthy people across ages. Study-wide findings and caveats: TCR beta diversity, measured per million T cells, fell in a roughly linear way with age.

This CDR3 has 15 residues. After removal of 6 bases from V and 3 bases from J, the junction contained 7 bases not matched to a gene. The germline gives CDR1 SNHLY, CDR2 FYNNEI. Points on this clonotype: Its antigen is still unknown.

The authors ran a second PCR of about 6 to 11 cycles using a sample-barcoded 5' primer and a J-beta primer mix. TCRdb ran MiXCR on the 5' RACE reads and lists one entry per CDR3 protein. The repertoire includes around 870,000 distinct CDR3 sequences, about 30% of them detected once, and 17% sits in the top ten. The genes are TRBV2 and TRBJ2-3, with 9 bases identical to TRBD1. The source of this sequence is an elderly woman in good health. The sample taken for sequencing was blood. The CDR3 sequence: CASSRVGQGTDTQYF. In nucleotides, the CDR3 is TGTGCCAGCAGCCGGGTGGGACAGGGAACAGATACGCAGTATTTT.